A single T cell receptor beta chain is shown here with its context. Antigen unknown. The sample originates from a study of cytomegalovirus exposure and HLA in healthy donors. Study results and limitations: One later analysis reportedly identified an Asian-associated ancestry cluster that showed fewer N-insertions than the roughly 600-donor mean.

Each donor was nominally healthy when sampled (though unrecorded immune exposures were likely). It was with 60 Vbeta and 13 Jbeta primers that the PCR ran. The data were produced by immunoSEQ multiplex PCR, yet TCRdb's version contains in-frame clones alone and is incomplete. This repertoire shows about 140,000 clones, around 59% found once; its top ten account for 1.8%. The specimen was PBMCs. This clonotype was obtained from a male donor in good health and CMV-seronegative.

The CDR3 DNA is TGTGCCAGCACCGAAGCCGTGCACCTACTAATGAACACTGAAGCTTTCTTT. Protein sequence: CASTEAVHLLMNTEAFF. This sequence joins TRBV2 and TRBJ1-1, with D hard to call. The CDR3 sequence is 17 residues long. The germline V and J ends were trimmed by 7 bases and 0 bases, with 21 bases remaining between them. The V gene's germline CDR1 is SNHLY and CDR2 FYNNEI.